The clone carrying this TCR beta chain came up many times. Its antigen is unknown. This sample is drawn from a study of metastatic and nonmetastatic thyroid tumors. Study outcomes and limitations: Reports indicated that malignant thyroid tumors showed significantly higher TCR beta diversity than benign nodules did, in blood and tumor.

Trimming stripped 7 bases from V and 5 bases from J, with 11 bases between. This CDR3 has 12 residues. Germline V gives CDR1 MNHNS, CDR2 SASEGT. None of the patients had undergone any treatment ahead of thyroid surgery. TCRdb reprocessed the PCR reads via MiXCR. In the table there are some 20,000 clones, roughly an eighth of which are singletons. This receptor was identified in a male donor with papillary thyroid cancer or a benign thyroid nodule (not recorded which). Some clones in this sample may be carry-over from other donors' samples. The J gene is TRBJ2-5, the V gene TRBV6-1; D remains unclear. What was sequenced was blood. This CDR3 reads CASTSPRETQYF. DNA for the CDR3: TGTGCCAGCACCTCCCCCCGCGAGACCCAGTACTTC.